This T cell receptor beta chain was sequenced during a study of T-cell reconstitution after alpha-beta-depleted transplantation in children. Unique molecular identifiers were incorporated into the prepared TCRbeta library. TCRdb re-called the PCR reads with MiXCR, one entry per CDR3 protein. The sample includes over 450,000 distinct CDR3 sequences, over 9.5% seen only once; the top ten take 2% to 2.5%. Unmatched junction bases numbered 9, after V lost 5 bases and J lost 5 bases. In germline, CDR1 is MNHNS, CDR2 SASEGT. The CDR3 totals 15 residues. Broader study findings: At around two months after transplant, the alpha-beta T cells were reportedly derived from several hundred expanded clones that came from non-depleted graft cells. Some patients owed their high day-60 TCRbeta diversity to surviving recipient T cells and thymic progenitors. T-cell counts and diversity at one year post-transplant came mainly from newly produced T cells.

The sample holds many counts of this clonotype. Its target is unknown. This chain joins TRBV6-1 and TRBJ1-5; the match to TRBD1 covers 7 bases. Sequencing was performed on PBMCs, taken before TCRalphabeta/CD19-depleted stem cell transplant. This TCR derives from a child younger than 10 with inherited bone marrow failure, due to receive a stem cell transplant. Here the CDR3 reads CASSPTGREDQPQHF. The CDR3 DNA reads as TGTGCCAGCAGTCCGACAGGGAGGGAAGATCAGCCCCAGCATTTT.